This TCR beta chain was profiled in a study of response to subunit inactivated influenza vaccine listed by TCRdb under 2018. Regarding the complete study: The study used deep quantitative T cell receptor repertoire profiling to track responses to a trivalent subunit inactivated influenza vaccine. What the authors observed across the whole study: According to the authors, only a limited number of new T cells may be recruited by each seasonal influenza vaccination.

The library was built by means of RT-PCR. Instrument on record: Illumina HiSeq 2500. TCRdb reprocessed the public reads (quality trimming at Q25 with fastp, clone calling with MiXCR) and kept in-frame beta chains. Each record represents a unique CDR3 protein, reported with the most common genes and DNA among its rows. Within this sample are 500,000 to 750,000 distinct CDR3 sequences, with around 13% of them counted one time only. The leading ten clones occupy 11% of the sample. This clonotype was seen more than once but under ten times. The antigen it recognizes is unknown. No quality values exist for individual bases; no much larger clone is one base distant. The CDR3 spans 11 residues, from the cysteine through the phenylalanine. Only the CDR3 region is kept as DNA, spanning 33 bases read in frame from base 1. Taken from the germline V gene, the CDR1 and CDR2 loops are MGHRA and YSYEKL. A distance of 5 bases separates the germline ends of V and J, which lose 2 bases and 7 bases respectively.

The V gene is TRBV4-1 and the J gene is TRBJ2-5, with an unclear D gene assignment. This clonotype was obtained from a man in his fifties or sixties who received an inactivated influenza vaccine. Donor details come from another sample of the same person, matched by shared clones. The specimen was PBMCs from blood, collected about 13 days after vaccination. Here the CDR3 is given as CASSQRATQYF. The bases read TGCGCCAGCAGCCAACGGGCGACCCAGTACTTC.